Sequencing of this T cell receptor beta chain was carried out in a study of neurological immune-mediated disorders. Study-wide results and caveats: The study found the most TCR clonal expansion in HTLV-1-associated myelopathy and the least in multiple sclerosis, below healthy controls. The phylogenetic placement of 18 of 34 multiple sclerosis patients' repertoires in one related-CDR3 cluster constitutes a possible signature. CDR3 amino acid sequences of expanded clones were not shared across subjects, a result suggesting private repertoires in all groups.

The germline V gene encodes CDR1 KGHDR and CDR2 SFDVKD. V shed 3 bases and J shed 2 bases, with 9 bases lying between them. The CDR3 has 15 residues. This clonotype has at least ten counts. Its cognate antigen is unknown. As for the cDNA, it was generated by 5'RACE with 10-nucleotide random UMIs. TCRdb used MiXCR to reprocess the 5' RACE reads, holding one entry per CDR3 protein. The sample has 65,000 to 75,000 distinct CDR3 sequences, around 5% seen once. Sequencing used PBMCs. This clonotype was sampled from a human donor with multiple sclerosis. The donor label of this sample is uncertain. The V call is TRBV24-1, the J call TRBJ2-2; D ambiguous. The CDR3, as DNA: TGTGCCACCAGTGATCCGGACGGCAACACCGGGGAGCTGTTTTTT. Amino acids: CATSDPDGNTGELFF.